The rows below give T cell receptor beta chains drawn from one sample of a study of radiotherapy plus CTLA-4 blockade in lung cancer. Sequenced by immunoSEQ multiplex PCR; TCRdb stores in-frame clones only, minus some. The sample holds approximately 80,000 clones; roughly 70% are singletons and the top ten take 9.5% to 10%. This sample comprised peripheral blood, obtained from a patient treated with radiotherapy plus ipilimumab. The receptors originated from a human donor with non-small cell lung cancer whose response to radiotherapy plus ipilimumab could not be evaluated. CDR3s include the opening cysteine and the closing phenylalanine or tryptophan. The order of the fields is CDR3 DNA, CDR3 protein, V gene, clone size, D gene, J gene. The D gene is left open where the match is weak. Expanded clones are given a class, and other clones once, few, many or no size at all.

CDR3 DNA: TGTGCCAGCAGCCCGGGGGGACGAGAGACCCAGTACTTC
CDR3 protein: CASSPGGRETQYF
V gene: TRBV7-7
clone size: few
D gene: TRBD2
J gene: TRBJ2-5

CDR3 DNA: TGTGCCAGCAGCTTGGCCGGCGGGGACGACAATGAGCAGTTCTTC
CDR3 protein: CASSLAGGDDNEQFF
V gene: TRBV5-6
clone size: -
D gene: -
J gene: TRBJ2-1

CDR3 DNA: TGTGCCAGCAGCCCACAGGGGGCAAGCAATGAGCAGTTCTTC
CDR3 protein: CASSPQGASNEQFF
V gene: TRBV7-2
clone size: -
D gene: TRBD1
J gene: TRBJ2-1

CDR3 DNA: TGTGCTAGTGGTTTGGGATTAACAACAAGACAGGGGTACACTGAAGCTTTCTTT
CDR3 protein: CASGLGLTTRQGYTEAFF
V gene: TRBV12-5
clone size: -
D gene: TRBD1
J gene: TRBJ1-1

CDR3 DNA: TGTGCCATCAGTGAGTCGGCGGCAGGGTTAGGCTACGAGCAGTACTTC
CDR3 protein: CAISESAAGLGYEQYF
V gene: TRBV10-3
clone size: -
D gene: -
J gene: TRBJ2-7

CDR3 DNA: TGTGCCAGCAGTTTTCCGGGGGGCACTGAAGCTTTCTTT
CDR3 protein: CASSFPGGTEAFF
V gene: TRBV28
clone size: -
D gene: -
J gene: TRBJ1-1

CDR3 DNA: TGTGCCAGCAGTTCGGAGCAGGGGTCCAAAAACATTCAGTACTTC
CDR3 protein: CASSSEQGSKNIQYF
V gene: TRBV6-5
clone size: few
D gene: -
J gene: TRBJ2-4

CDR3 DNA: TGTGCCAGCAGCTTTGGTCTAGCGGGCCATGGAGATACGCAGTATTTT
CDR3 protein: CASSFGLAGHGDTQYF
V gene: TRBV7-8
clone size: -
D gene: TRBD2
J gene: TRBJ2-3

CDR3 DNA: TGCGCCAGCAGCTTGGCCGGGACTAGCGAGAACGAGCAGTACTTC
CDR3 protein: CASSLAGTSENEQYF
V gene: TRBV5-1
clone size: -
D gene: TRBD2
J gene: TRBJ2-7

CDR3 DNA: TGTGCCAGCAGTGAAAAGCTGGCCCAGCATTTT
CDR3 protein: CASSEKLAQHF
V gene: TRBV2
clone size: -
D gene: -
J gene: TRBJ1-5

CDR3 DNA: TGTGCCAGCAGCTTAGTTGGACAGCCAGATACGCAGTATTTT
CDR3 protein: CASSLVGQPDTQYF
V gene: TRBV7-9
clone size: -
D gene: -
J gene: TRBJ2-3

CDR3 DNA: TGTGCCAGCAGCCGAAGAGTCGGTTCTGAAGCTTTCTTT
CDR3 protein: CASSRRVGSEAFF
V gene: TRBV11-3
clone size: -
D gene: -
J gene: TRBJ1-1

CDR3 DNA: TGTGCCAGCAGCGTAGCTGAGGAGGGAGCTTTCTTT
CDR3 protein: CASSVAEEGAFF
V gene: TRBV9
clone size: -
D gene: -
J gene: TRBJ1-1

CDR3 DNA: TGCGCCAGCAGCCAAGATCATGGACAGTGGCCCGGGTACACCTTC
CDR3 protein: CASSQDHGQWPGYTF
V gene: TRBV4-1
clone size: -
D gene: -
J gene: TRBJ1-2